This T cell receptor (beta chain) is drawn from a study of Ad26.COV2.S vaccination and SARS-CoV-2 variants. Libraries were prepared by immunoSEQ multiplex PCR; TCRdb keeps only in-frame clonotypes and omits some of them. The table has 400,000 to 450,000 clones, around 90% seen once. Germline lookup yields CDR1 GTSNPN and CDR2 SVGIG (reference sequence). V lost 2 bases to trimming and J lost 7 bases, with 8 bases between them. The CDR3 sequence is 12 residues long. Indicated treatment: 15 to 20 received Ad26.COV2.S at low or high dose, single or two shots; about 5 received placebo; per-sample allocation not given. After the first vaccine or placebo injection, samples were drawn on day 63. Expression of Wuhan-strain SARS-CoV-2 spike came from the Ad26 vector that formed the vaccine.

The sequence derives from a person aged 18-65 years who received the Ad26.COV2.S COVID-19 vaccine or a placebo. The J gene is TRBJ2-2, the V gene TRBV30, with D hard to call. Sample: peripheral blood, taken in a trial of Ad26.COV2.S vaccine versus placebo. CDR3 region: CAWSLGFGELFF. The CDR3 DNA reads TGTGCCTGGAGTCTTGGGTTCGGGGAGCTGTTTTTT.